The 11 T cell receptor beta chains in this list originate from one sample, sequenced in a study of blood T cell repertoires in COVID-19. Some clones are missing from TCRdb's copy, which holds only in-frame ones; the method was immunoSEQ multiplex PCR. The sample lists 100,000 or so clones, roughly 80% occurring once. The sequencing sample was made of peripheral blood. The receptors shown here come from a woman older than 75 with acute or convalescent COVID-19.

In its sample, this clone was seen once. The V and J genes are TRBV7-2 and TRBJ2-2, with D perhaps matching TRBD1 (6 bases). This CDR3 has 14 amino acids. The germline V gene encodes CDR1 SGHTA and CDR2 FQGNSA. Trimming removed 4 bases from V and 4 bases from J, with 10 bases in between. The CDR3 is CASSSGQITGELFF. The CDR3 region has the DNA TGTGCCAGCAGCTCGGGACAAATCACCGGGGAGCTGTTTTTT.

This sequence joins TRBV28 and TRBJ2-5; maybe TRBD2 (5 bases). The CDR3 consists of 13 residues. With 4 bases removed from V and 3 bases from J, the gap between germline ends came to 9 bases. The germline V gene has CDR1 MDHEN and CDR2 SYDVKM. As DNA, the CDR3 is TGTGCCAGCAGTTCACGGGGTGAAGAGACCCAGTACTTC. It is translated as CASSSRGEETQYF.

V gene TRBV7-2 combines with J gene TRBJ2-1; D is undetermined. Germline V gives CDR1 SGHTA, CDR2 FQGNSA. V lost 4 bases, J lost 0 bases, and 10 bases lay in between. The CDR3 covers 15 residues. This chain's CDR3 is CASSSRVSSYNEQFF. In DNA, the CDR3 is TGTGCCAGCAGCTCACGGGTCAGCTCCTACAATGAGCAGTTCTTC.

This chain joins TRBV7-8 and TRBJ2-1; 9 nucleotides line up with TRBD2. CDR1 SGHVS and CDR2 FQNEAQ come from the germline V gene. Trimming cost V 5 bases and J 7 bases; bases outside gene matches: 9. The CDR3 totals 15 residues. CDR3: CASSPTVAGENEQFF. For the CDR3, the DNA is TGTGCCAGCAGCCCCACGGTAGCGGGAGAAAATGAGCAGTTCTTC. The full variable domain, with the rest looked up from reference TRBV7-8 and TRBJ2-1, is GAGVSQSPRYKVAKRGQDVALRCDPISGHVSLFWYQQALGQGPEFLTYFQNEAQLDKSGLPSDRFFAERPEGSVSTLKIQRTQQEDSAVYLCASSPTVAGENEQFFGPGTRLTVL.

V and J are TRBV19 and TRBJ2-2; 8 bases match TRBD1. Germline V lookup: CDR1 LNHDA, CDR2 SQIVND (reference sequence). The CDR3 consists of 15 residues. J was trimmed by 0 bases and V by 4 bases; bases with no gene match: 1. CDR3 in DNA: TGTGCCAGTAGTAGGGACAGGTCGAACACCGGGGAGCTGTTTTTT. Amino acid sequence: CASSRDRSNTGELFF.

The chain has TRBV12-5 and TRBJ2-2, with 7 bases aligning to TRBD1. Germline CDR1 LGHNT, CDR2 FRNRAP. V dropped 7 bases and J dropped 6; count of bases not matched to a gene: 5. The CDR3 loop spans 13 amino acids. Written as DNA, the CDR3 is TGTGCTAGTGCCCTCGGGACAGCCGGGGAGCTGTTTTTT. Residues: CASALGTAGELFF.

The CDR3 nucleotides read TGTGCCAGTAGTCTGGGGGCGTCGGGGGGCCAGCCCCAGCATTTT. It yields the protein CASSLGASGGQPQHF. The rearrangement joins TRBV19 to TRBJ1-5; the D gene is possibly TRBD1 (6 bases). The V end lost 5 bases, the J end lost 7 bases, and 18 bases lay between the germline ends. Germline CDR1 is LNHDA and CDR2 is SQIVND (reference sequence). This CDR3 has 15 residues.

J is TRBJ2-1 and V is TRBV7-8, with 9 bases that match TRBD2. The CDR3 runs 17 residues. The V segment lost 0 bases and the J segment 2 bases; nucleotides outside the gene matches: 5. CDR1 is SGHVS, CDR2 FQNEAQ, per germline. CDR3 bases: TGTGCCAGCAGCTTAGCAAGCGGGAGGCTTACCTACAATGAGCAGTTCTTC. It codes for CASSLASGRLTYNEQFF.

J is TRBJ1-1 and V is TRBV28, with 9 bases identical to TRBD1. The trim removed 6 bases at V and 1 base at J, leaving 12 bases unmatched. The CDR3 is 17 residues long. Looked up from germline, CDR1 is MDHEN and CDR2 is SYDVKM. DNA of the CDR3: TGTGCCAGCAGAACCCCGGGACAGGGTTTCGGGAACACTGAAGCTTTCTTT. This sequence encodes CASRTPGQGFGNTEAFF.

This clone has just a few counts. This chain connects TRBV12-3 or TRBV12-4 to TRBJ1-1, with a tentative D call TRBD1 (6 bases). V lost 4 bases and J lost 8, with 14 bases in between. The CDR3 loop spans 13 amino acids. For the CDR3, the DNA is TGTGCCAGCAGTTCCCAGCAGGGGTCCGAAGCTTTCTTT. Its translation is CASSSQQGSEAFF.

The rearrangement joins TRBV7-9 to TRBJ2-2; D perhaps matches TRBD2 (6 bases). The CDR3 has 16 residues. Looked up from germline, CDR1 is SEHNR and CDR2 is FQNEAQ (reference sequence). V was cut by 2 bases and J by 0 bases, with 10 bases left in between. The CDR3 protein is CASSLWGVPNTGELFF. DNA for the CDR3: TGTGCCAGCAGCTTATGGGGGGTTCCGAACACCGGGGAGCTGTTTTTT.